These 26 T cell receptor beta chains were sequenced from one sample in a study of OX40 agonist ivuxolimab in advanced cancers. TCRdb's copy holds only in-frame clones and misses some; the assay was immunoSEQ multiplex PCR. Of about 48,000 clones listed, 65% to 85% were seen once; the top ten hold about 1%. This specimen consisted of CD4+ or CD8+ T cells sorted from blood, obtained in a trial of the OX40 agonist ivuxolimab. Source of these receptors: an adult with an advanced solid tumor such as melanoma, head and neck, liver or kidney cancer.

The chain uses TRBV5-1 and TRBJ2-1, with D possibly called TRBD1 or TRBD2 (5 bases each). This CDR3 comprises 18 residues. V lost 4 bases, J lost 1 base, and 21 bases lay in between. Germline loops: CDR1 SGHRS, CDR2 YFSETQ. The CDR3 sequence: CASSDRPRGLGSYNEQFF. CDR3 bases: TGCGCCAGCAGCGACCGACCCCGGGGCCTGGGGTCCTACAATGAGCAGTTCTTC.

The V gene is TRBV5-1, the J gene TRBJ1-2, with 8 nucleotides matching TRBD1. The trim removed 3 bases at V and 7 bases at J, leaving 14 bases unmatched. The CDR3 totals 16 residues. Germline loops: CDR1 SGHRS, CDR2 YFSETQ. The chain's CDR3 is CASSSSAGGAQGGYTF. CDR3 nucleotides: TGCGCCAGCAGCTCGTCCGCAGGGGGCGCCCAGGGTGGCTACACCTTC.

The V call is TRBV5-5, the J call TRBJ1-5; D call uncertain. V dropped 1 base and J dropped 0 bases, with 5 bases sitting between them. Germline values: CDR1 SGHKS, CDR2 YYEKEE (reference sequence). This CDR3 spans 14 amino acids. The CDR3 loop is CASSLLYSNQPQHF. In nucleotides, the CDR3 is TGTGCCAGCAGCTTGCTCTATAGCAATCAGCCCCAGCATTTT.

The rearrangement links TRBV19 to TRBJ1-5, with TRBD1 as a possible D gene (5 bases). The germline gives CDR1 LNHDA, CDR2 SQIVND (reference sequence). The CDR3 has 14 residues. V lost 3 bases and J 11 bases, leaving 17 bases between the germline ends. CDR3 coding DNA: TGTGCCAGTAGTATGCTGGAGGGGTTTTCGTCCCAGCATTTT. Protein: CASSMLEGFSSQHF.

V gene TRBV5-4 combines with J gene TRBJ2-5; D tentatively fits TRBD1 or TRBD2 (5 bases each). Germline V gives CDR1 SGHNT, CDR2 YYREEE (reference sequence). Trimming cost V 0 bases and J 2 bases, with 8 bases left between them. The CDR3 has 14 residues. CDR3: CASSLDRRQETQYF. The CDR3 DNA reads as TGTGCCAGCAGCTTGGACAGGAGGCAAGAGACCCAGTACTTC.

The J gene is TRBJ1-1, the V gene TRBV7-8; D is unresolved. The germline V and J ends were trimmed by 4 bases and 0 bases, with 9 bases remaining between them. CDR1 is SGHVS and CDR2 is FQNEAQ in the germline V gene. The CDR3 runs 14 residues. CDR3 nucleotide sequence: TGTGCCAGCAGCTGGCAGGTACTGAACACTGAAGCTTTCTTT. Translated, it gives CASSWQVLNTEAFF.

V is TRBV7-9 and J is TRBJ2-2; D is uncertain. Germline V CDR1 and CDR2: SEHNR, FQNEAQ (reference sequence). Trimming cost V 1 base and J 7 bases, with 10 bases left between them. This CDR3 comprises 14 residues. The DNA for the CDR3 is TGTGCCAGCAGCTTAGGGGATTTCGACGGGGAGCTGTTTTTT. Translation gives CASSLGDFDGELFF.

This clone was seen just once. The chain combines TRBV7-2 with TRBJ2-1; TRBD2 matches at 10 bases. The CDR3 loop spans 15 amino acids. Germline V gene data show CDR1 as SGHTA and CDR2 as FQGNSA. V gave up 1 base and J gave up 9 bases; unmatched junction bases: 6. The CDR3 loop reads CASSLGPSGGGEQFF. CDR3 nucleotides: TGTGCCAGCAGCTTAGGACCTAGCGGGGGAGGTGAGCAGTTCTTC.

The V call is TRBV6-5, the J call TRBJ2-7; 9 positions agree with TRBD2. Germline CDR1 and CDR2: MNHEY and SVGAGI. This CDR3 is built from 15 residues. V shed 0 bases, J shed 6 bases, and the junction held 6 bases outside the gene matches. The CDR3: CASSYSIAGDGEQYF. Written as DNA, the CDR3 is TGTGCCAGCAGTTACTCCATAGCGGGGGATGGCGAGCAGTACTTC.

The CDR3 protein is CASRGARRANEKLFF. In DNA, the CDR3 is TGTGCCAGCAGAGGAGCAAGGAGGGCAAATGAAAAACTGTTTTTT. The chain combines TRBV7-8 with TRBJ1-4, with no clear D. V was cut by 6 bases and J by 5 bases, with 16 bases left in between. This CDR3 is built from 15 residues. CDR1 and CDR2 (germline): SGHVS, FQNEAQ.

This clone is medium-sized in the sample. The same CDR3 arises from other DNA sequences in this sample as well. CDR3: CASSYRGFRGYTF. As DNA, the CDR3 is TGTGCCAGCAGCTACAGGGGTTTTCGTGGCTACACCTTC. The genes are TRBV7-8 and TRBJ1-2; 7 bases align to TRBD1. Germline V gene data show CDR1 as SGHVS and CDR2 as FQNEAQ. The CDR3 is 13 amino acids. J lost 7 bases, V lost 4 bases, and 6 bases had no gene match. The full variable domain, its missing parts supplied by reference TRBV7-8 and TRBJ1-2, is GAGVSQSPRYKVAKRGQDVALRCDPISGHVSLFWYQQALGQGPEFLTYFQNEAQLDKSGLPSDRFFAERPEGSVSTLKIQRTQQEDSAVYLCASSYRGFRGYTFGSGTRLTVV.

The chain recombines TRBV2 with TRBJ1-5; D is undetermined. The CDR3 has 15 amino acids. V dropped 8 bases and J dropped 3 bases, with 17 bases sitting between them. Germline V gives CDR1 SNHLY, CDR2 FYNNEI. The CDR3 nucleotides are TGTGCCAGCGGGGTTAAGGCGGTACTCAATCAGCCCCAGCATTTT. Its protein is CASGVKAVLNQPQHF. Together with reference TRBV2 and TRBJ1-5, the CDR3 gives the full variable domain: EPEVTQTPSHQVTQMGQEVILRCVPISNHLYFYWYRQILGQKVEFLVSFYNNEISEKSEIFDDQFSVERPDGSNFTLKIRSTKLEDSAMYFCASGVKAVLNQPQHFGDGTRLSIL.

The chain carries TRBV5-6 and TRBJ1-2; D uncertain. V was shortened by 2 bases and J by 3 bases, with 11 bases between the two germline ends. Germline V gene data show CDR1 as SGHDT and CDR2 as YYEEEE. CDR3 length: 14 amino acids. CDR3: CASSLRTSYYGYTF. Here the CDR3 DNA reads TGTGCCAGCAGCTTAAGGACGTCCTACTATGGCTACACCTTC.

The rearrangement links TRBV7-6 to TRBJ2-3; 14 bases line up with TRBD2. CDR1 and CDR2 (germline): SGHVS, FNYEAQ. Trimming took 5 bases from V and 1 from J; bases not matched to a gene: 2. This CDR3 has 16 amino acids. The CDR3 sequence: CASSQGLAGGTDTQYF. The CDR3 DNA sequence: TGTGCCAGCAGCCAGGGACTAGCGGGGGGCACAGATACGCAGTATTTT.

This rearrangement joins TRBV14 to TRBJ1-2, with D hard to call. The germline CDR1 and CDR2 sequences are SGHDN and FVKESK. CDR3 length: 15 residues. Trimming removed 0 bases at V and 0 bases at J, with 8 bases between. CDR3 in amino acids: CASSQDLMSNYGYTF. The CDR3 DNA reads as TGTGCCAGCAGCCAAGATCTGATGTCTAACTATGGCTACACCTTC.

The chain has TRBV29-1 and TRBJ2-3; possible D gene TRBD2, 7 bases. The germline V gene has CDR1 SQVTM and CDR2 ANQGSEA. V lost 3 bases, J lost 9 bases, and 19 bases lay in between. CDR3 size: 14 residues. CDR3 nucleotide sequence: TGCAGCGTTGATCGGGGGGCGGGGAAGGGGACGCAGTATTTT. This encodes CSVDRGAGKGTQYF.

V usage is TRBV18 and J usage is TRBJ1-4, with 7 bases lining up with TRBD1. The germline CDR1 and CDR2 sequences are KGHSH and LQKENI. V shed 4 bases, J shed 8 bases, and the junction held 10 bases outside the gene matches. The CDR3 spans 15 residues. In nucleotides, the CDR3 is TGTGCCAGCTCACAACAAGAGGGGGCGCGGGAAAAACTGTTTTTT. Translated: CASSQQEGAREKLFF. The whole variable domain, filled in from reference TRBV18 and TRBJ1-4, reads NAGVMQNPRHLVRRRGQEARLRCSPMKGHSHVYWYRQLPEEGLKFMVYLQKENIIDESGMPKERFSAEFPKEGPSILRIQQVVRGDSAAYFCASSQQEGAREKLFFGSGTQLSVL.

The CDR3 sequence is CASSFSTGEQYF. The CDR3 bases are TGTGCCAGCAGCTTCTCGACAGGCGAGCAGTACTTC. The chain recombines TRBV7-2 with TRBJ2-7; D is perhaps TRBD1 (6 bases). Trimming removed 3 bases at V and 6 bases at J, with 9 bases between. This CDR3 spans 12 amino acids. Germline V CDR1 and CDR2: SGHTA, FQGNSA.

This chain connects TRBV19 to TRBJ1-5; D remains unclear. The V and J ends lost 2 bases and 0 bases respectively, with 17 bases between them. The CDR3 is 18 amino acids. Per germline, CDR1 LNHDA and CDR2 SQIVND (reference sequence). This CDR3 reads CASSISSTRHYSNQPQHF. In nucleotides, the CDR3 is TGTGCCAGTAGTATATCCTCAACTCGACACTATAGCAATCAGCCCCAGCATTTT.

The chain recombines TRBV5-8 with TRBJ1-5; unclear D gene. The germline CDR1 and CDR2 sequences are SGHTS and YDEGEE. The CDR3 runs 12 residues. V was clipped by 1 base and J by 6 bases, with 5 bases between them. The CDR3 reads CASSLLSQPQHF. The CDR3 nucleotides are TGTGCCAGCAGCTTGCTCAGTCAGCCCCAGCATTTT.

A remark on this clone: A read error may produce the germline difference seen at one junction end. The chain combines TRBV7-7 with TRBJ2-5; a weak D match, TRBD2 (6 bases). This CDR3 region has 14 residues. Per germline, CDR1 SSHAT and CDR2 FNYEAQ (reference sequence). CDR3 protein: CASSLYGGVETQYF. For the CDR3, the DNA is TGTGCTAGCAGCTTATACGGGGGAGTAGAGACCCAGTACTTC.

This chain joins TRBV6-1 and TRBJ2-7; D perhaps matches TRBD1 (7 bases). The CDR3 loop spans 13 amino acids. Germline V gives CDR1 MNHNS, CDR2 SASEGT. Trimming pared 7 bases from V and 7 bases from J, leaving 17 bases between. CDR3 amino acids: CASINRGGGEQYF. The CDR3 DNA reads TGTGCCAGCATAAACAGGGGAGGAGGGGAGCAGTACTTC.

The count of this clone is one. This chain uses TRBV9 with TRBJ2-1; D assignment may be TRBD1 or TRBD2 (5 bases each). CDR3 length: 14 amino acids. Trimming took off 4 bases at V and 5 bases at J, with 13 bases between the two ends. Germline values: CDR1 SGDLS, CDR2 YYNGEE. The CDR3 nucleotides are TGTGCCAGCAGCCAGGGACGGAACAACAATGAGCAGTTCTTC. Translating gives CASSQGRNNNEQFF.

The chain links TRBV5-5 to TRBJ1-2; maybe TRBD1 (6 bases). V shed 5 bases and J shed 4 bases, with 21 bases lying between them. This CDR3 is 16 amino acids long. Germline CDR1 is SGHKS and CDR2 is YYEKEE (reference sequence). CDR3 coding DNA: TGTGCCAGCAGGTTCGCGGGTCGGGGGCGCCTCTATGGCTACACCTTC. Translating it yields CASRFAGRGRLYGYTF.

This clone was recorded a few times. The V call is TRBV6-6, the J call TRBJ2-7; maybe TRBD1 (6 bases). The CDR3 extends over 15 amino acids. V lost 6 bases, J lost 9 bases, and 24 bases lay in between. The germline V gene encodes CDR1 MNHNY and CDR2 SVGAGI (reference sequence). The CDR3 sequence: CASRFSGRNEGVQYF. The CDR3 DNA is TGTGCCAGCAGGTTCTCCGGAAGGAACGAGGGGGTGCAGTACTTC.

This chain connects TRBV12-5 to TRBJ1-3; D perhaps matches TRBD1 (6 bases). Germline V gene lookup returns CDR1 LGHNT and CDR2 FRNRAP. V dropped 1 base and J dropped 0 bases, with 10 bases sitting between them. The CDR3 has 16 amino acids. The chain's CDR3 is CASGLARGSSGNTIYF. The CDR3 coding sequence is TGTGCTAGTGGTTTGGCCAGGGGAAGCTCTGGAAACACCATATATTTT.